This note documents a single TCR beta chain sequence. The target antigen is unknown. The data are from a study of cytomegalovirus exposure and HLA in healthy donors. Germline trimming cut 0 bases from V and 5 bases from J; bases unmatched to any gene: 1. Germline CDR1 SGHRS, CDR2 YFSETQ. The CDR3 totals 14 residues. The PCR employed 60 Vbeta primers together with 13 Jbeta primers. The repertoire was sequenced with immunoSEQ multiplex PCR; TCRdb's copy has only in-frame clones and lacks some. The repertoire holds roughly 140,000 clones, with about 84% as singletons. Findings of the study overall: The only immune exposure information that was available was CMV serostatus. HLA alleles showed associations with 15,000 to 20,000 TCR beta sequences in a later analysis, at a 0.05 false discovery rate. About 87% or about 30% of the time was how often most TCR beta V segments were productive, according to an earlier analysis. Later work showed greater clonal expansion in HLA-associated TCR beta chains than in equally common others.

The specimen sequenced was PBMCs. The source of this sequence is a woman in her forties in good health and CMV-seropositive. This chain uses TRBV5-1 with TRBJ1-2, with 10 positions matching TRBD1. The CDR3 coding sequence is TGCGCCAGCAGCTTGGGGGACAGGGGATATGGCTACACCTTC. Encoded protein: CASSLGDRGYGYTF.